This T cell receptor beta chain stems from a study of T cells after yellow fever vaccination. The CDR3 has 12 amino acids. V was cut by 4 bases and J by 6 bases, with 10 bases left in between. Germline values: CDR1 LGHDT, CDR2 YNNKEL (reference sequence). A universal primer site and UMIs were added as TCR cDNA was made by 5'RACE template switching. One entry per CDR3 protein results from TCRdb running MiXCR on the 5' RACE reads. The data contain about 330,000 distinct CDR3 sequences, around 8.1% of them singletons. In this sample, this clonotype turned up a few times. Its antigen is as yet unknown. Whole-study results and caveats: FACS-sorted repertoires might harbor abundant contaminating clonotypes from the bulk population. Post-booster repertoires contained most primary-vaccination clones again (roughly 95% CD4, around 89% CD8).

The clonotype originates from a man aged 18 to 29 who received the YFV17D yellow fever vaccine. Here the sequenced sample was PBMCs, taken approximately 40 days after the first yellow fever vaccination. This chain links TRBV3-1 with TRBJ2-7, with D perhaps matching TRBD1 or TRBD2 (5 bases each). The CDR3 protein is CASSRGGGEQYF. The CDR3 DNA reads TGTGCCAGCAGCCGTGGTGGGGGCGAGCAGTACTTC.